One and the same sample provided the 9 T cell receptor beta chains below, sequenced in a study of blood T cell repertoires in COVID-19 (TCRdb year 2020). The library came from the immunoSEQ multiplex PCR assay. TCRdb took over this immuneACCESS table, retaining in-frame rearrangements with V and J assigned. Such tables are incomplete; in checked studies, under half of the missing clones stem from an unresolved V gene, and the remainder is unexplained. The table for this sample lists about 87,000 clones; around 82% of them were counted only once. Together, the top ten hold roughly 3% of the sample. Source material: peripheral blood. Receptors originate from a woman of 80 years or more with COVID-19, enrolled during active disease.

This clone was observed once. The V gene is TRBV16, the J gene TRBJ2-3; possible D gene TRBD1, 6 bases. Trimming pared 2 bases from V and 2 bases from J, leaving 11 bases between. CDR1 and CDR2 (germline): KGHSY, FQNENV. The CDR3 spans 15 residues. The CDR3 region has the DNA TGTGCCAGCAGCCAAACTAGGACAGACACAGATACGCAGTATTTT. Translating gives CASSQTRTDTDTQYF.

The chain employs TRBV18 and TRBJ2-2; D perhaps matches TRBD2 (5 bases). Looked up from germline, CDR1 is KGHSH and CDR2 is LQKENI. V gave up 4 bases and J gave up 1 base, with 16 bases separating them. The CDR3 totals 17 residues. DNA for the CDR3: TGTGCCAGCTCACAAACCCCCCCGAGCGGGAACACCGGGGAGCTGTTTTTT. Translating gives CASSQTPPSGNTGELFF.

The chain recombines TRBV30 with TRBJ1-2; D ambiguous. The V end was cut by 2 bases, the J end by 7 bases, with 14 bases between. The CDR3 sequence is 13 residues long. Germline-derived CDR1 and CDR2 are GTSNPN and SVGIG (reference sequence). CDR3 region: CAWSRGGSGGYTF. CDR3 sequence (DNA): TGTGCCTGGAGTCGAGGAGGGTCTGGTGGCTACACCTTC. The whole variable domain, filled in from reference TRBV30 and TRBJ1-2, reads SQTIHQWPATLVQPVGSPLSLECTVEGTSNPNLYWYRQAAGRGLQLLFYSVGIGQISSEVPQNLSASRPQDRQFILSSKKLLLSDSGFYLCAWSRGGSGGYTFGSGTRLTVV.

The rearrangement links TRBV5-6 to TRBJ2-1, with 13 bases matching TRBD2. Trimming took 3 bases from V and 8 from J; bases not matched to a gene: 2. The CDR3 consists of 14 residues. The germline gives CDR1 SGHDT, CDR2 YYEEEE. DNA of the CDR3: TGTGCCAGCAGCTGGACTAGCGGGGGCTATGAGCAGTTCTTC. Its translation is CASSWTSGGYEQFF. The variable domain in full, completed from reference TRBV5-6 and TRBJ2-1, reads DAGVTQSPTHLIKTRGQQVTLRCSPKSGHDTVSWYQQALGQGPQFIFQYYEEEERQRGNFPDRFSGHQFPNYSSELNVNALLLGDSALYLCASSWTSGGYEQFFGPGTRLTVL.

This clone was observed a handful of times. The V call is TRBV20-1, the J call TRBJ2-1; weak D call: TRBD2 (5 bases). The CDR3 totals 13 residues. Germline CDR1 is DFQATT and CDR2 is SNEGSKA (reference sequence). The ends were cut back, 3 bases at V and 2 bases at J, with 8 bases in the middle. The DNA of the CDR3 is TGCAGTGCTAGTAGCGTTCCCTACAATGAGCAGTTCTTC. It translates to CSASSVPYNEQFF.

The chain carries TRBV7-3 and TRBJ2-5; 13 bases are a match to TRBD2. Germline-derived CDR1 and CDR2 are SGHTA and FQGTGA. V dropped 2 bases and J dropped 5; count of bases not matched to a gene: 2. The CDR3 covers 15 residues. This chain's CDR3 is CASSLGLAGVETQYF. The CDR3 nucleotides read TGTGCCAGCAGCTTAGGACTAGCGGGAGTGGAGACCCAGTACTTC. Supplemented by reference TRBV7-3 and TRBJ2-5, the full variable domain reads GAGVSQTPSNKVTEKGKYVELRCDPISGHTALYWYRQSLGQGPEFLIYFQGTGAADDSGLPNDRFFAVRPEGSVSTLKIQRTERGDSAVYLCASSLGLAGVETQYFGPGTRLLVL.

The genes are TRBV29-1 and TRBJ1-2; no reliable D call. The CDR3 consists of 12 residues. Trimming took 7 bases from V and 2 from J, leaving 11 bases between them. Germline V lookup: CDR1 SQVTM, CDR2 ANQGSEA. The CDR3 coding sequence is TGCAGCGCCGGTGGGCAGAACTATGGCTACACCTTC. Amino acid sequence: CSAGGQNYGYTF.

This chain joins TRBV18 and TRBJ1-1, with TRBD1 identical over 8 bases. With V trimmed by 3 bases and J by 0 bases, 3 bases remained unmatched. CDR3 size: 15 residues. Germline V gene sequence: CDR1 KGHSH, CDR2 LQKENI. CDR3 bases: TGTGCCAGCTCACCGGGGACAGGTTTGAACACTGAAGCTTTCTTT. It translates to CASSPGTGLNTEAFF. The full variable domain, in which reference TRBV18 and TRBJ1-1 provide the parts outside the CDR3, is NAGVMQNPRHLVRRRGQEARLRCSPMKGHSHVYWYRQLPEEGLKFMVYLQKENIIDESGMPKERFSAEFPKEGPSILRIQQVVRGDSAAYFCASSPGTGLNTEAFFGQGTRLTVV.

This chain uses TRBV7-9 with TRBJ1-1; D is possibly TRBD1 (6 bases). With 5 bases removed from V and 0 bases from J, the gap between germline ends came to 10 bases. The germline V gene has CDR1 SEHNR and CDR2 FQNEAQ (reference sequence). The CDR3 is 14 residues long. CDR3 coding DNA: TGTGCCAGCAGCATGGGACACTTGAACACTGAAGCTTTCTTT. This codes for CASSMGHLNTEAFF.